This entry is about one T cell receptor (beta chain). The antigen remains unidentified. V was cut by 4 bases and J by 5 bases, with 29 bases left in between. The CDR3 length is 19 residues. CDR1 is SEHNR, CDR2 FQNEAQ, per germline (reference sequence). This specimen belongs to a study of chemoradiotherapy in HPV16-positive cancers. Generated by immunoSEQ multiplex PCR, the TCRdb table keeps only in-frame clones and is missing some. The sample has some 7,300 clones; 85% to 90% are singletons. The study, taken as a whole, reports: Candidate HPV-specific clones and E7-related TCR motifs grew in tumor during treatment.

The receptor was derived from a human donor with HPV-associated anogenital cancer. The sample was gathered from a patient who underwent chemoradiotherapy. J is TRBJ2-5 and V is TRBV7-9; a weak D match, TRBD2 (6 bases). The CDR3 DNA reads as TGTGCCAGCAGCTCCGATAGTCCGGGGCCCGGGGGAGCTCGGGAGACCCAGTACTTC. This gives the protein CASSSDSPGPGGARETQYF.